This TCR beta chain was profiled in a study of T cell repertoires in aging, cancer and after chemotherapy. Study details: Healthy donor repertoires were recorded over several months to years and showed clear clonal overlap. The study, taken as a whole, reports: Compared with age-matched healthy donors, untreated hematological or solid cancer patients showed higher blood TCR clonality.

TCR beta rearrangements were amplified from peripheral blood genomic DNA. For this clonotype: The antigen remains unidentified.

V was trimmed by 2 bases and J by 4 bases, leaving 8 bases between them. The CDR3 has 13 amino acids. Germline values: CDR1 MNHEY, CDR2 SVGEGT. TRB rearrangements spanning V, D and J were amplified using mixed TRB-A/B primers. One entry per CDR3 protein, called by TCRdb with MiXCR from the multiplex PCR reads. The sample comprises more than 6,500 distinct CDR3 sequences, 32% of which are singletons, and around 4% rests with the top ten. Sequencing was done on a sample of blood. The sequence came from a human donor in good health. The V call is TRBV6-2 or TRBV6-3, the J call TRBJ2-5; D gene ambiguous. In DNA, the CDR3 is TGTGCCAGCAGTTACGAGGAGCGAGAGACCCAGTACTTC. Protein product: CASSYEERETQYF.